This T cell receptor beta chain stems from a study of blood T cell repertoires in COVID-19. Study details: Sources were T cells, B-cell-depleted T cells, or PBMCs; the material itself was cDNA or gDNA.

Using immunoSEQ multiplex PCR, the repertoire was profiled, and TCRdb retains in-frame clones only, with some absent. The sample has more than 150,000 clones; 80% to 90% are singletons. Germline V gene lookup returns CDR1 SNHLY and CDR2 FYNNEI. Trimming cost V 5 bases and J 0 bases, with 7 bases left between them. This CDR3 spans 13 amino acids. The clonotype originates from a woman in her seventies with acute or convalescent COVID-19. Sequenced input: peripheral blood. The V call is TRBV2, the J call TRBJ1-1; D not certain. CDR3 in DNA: TGTGCCAGCAGTTCAGATATGAACACTGAAGCTTTCTTT. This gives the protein CASSSDMNTEAFF.